A selection of T cell receptor beta chains follows, all from one sample in a study of spatial heterogeneity in lung cancer. TCRdb re-called the 5' RACE reads through MiXCR, storing one row per CDR3 protein. The sample carries about 120,000 distinct CDR3 sequences, 12% recorded once. The starting material was PBMCs, obtained at follow-up. The receptors were sampled from a male donor with early-stage non-small cell lung cancer. Both conserved end residues are part of each CDR3. Fields, in order: CDR3 DNA, CDR3 protein, D gene, clone size, V gene, J gene. The D gene is left open where the match is weak. A clone size is listed for some rows: how often the clone was seen (once, few, many), or a class if it is expanded.

CDR3nt: TGCGCCAGCAGCCAAGATAGGGGAGCTCAGCCCCAGCATTTT
CDR3aa: CASSQDRGAQPQHF
d_gene: .
abundance: few
v_gene: TRBV4-1
j_gene: TRBJ1-5

CDR3nt: TGCAGTGCTAGGGGACTAGCGGGGGGGCAAGAGCAGTACTTC
CDR3aa: CSARGLAGGQEQYF
d_gene: TRBD2
abundance: few
v_gene: TRBV20-1
j_gene: TRBJ2-7

CDR3nt: TGTGCCAGCAGCTTAACAGCGTCTAGCGGGGGTCATACGCAGTATTTT
CDR3aa: CASSLTASSGGHTQYF
d_gene: TRBD2
abundance: few
v_gene: TRBV7-2
j_gene: TRBJ2-3

CDR3nt: TGTGCCAGCAGTTGGGGACAGGGGGCGAGGGAGCAGTACTTC
CDR3aa: CASSWGQGAREQYF
d_gene: TRBD1
abundance: .
v_gene: TRBV28
j_gene: TRBJ2-7

CDR3nt: TGCAGTGCTCGGGACCCGGGAGCTGGAAACACCATATATTTT
CDR3aa: CSARDPGAGNTIYF
d_gene: .
abundance: few
v_gene: TRBV20-1
j_gene: TRBJ1-3

CDR3nt: TGCGCCAGCAGAGAAGGGAACACTGAAGCTTTCTTT
CDR3aa: CASREGNTEAFF
d_gene: .
abundance: many
v_gene: TRBV10-2
j_gene: TRBJ1-1

CDR3nt: TGTGCCAGCAGCTTGAACCGGGGGGGCTATACGCAGTATTTT
CDR3aa: CASSLNRGGYTQYF
d_gene: TRBD2
abundance: many
v_gene: TRBV5-8
j_gene: TRBJ2-3

CDR3nt: TGTGCCAGCAGCCTTGAGGGACAGGGCGGGTATGGCTACACCTTC
CDR3aa: CASSLEGQGGYGYTF
d_gene: TRBD1
abundance: .
v_gene: TRBV6-7
j_gene: TRBJ1-2

CDR3nt: TGCAGTGCTAGAGATTCAGGGGTGAGCGAGCAGTACTTC
CDR3aa: CSARDSGVSEQYF
d_gene: .
abundance: many
v_gene: TRBV20-1
j_gene: TRBJ2-7

CDR3nt: TGTGCCAGCACCCCTTTGGGTCTCGGTGAGCAGTTCTTC
CDR3aa: CASTPLGLGEQFF
d_gene: .
abundance: many
v_gene: TRBV6-5
j_gene: TRBJ2-1

CDR3nt: TGTGCCATCAGTGGGGGGGGTCACCGACTGAACACTGAAGCTTTCTTT
CDR3aa: CAISGGGHRLNTEAFF
d_gene: .
abundance: many
v_gene: TRBV10-3
j_gene: TRBJ1-1

CDR3nt: TGCGCCAGCAGCGTACAGGGGGGCGGGGAGCTGTTTTTT
CDR3aa: CASSVQGGGELFF
d_gene: TRBD1
abundance: .
v_gene: TRBV4-3
j_gene: TRBJ2-2

CDR3nt: TGCAGTGCGGGCTCGACAGGATTCTCCTACGAGCAGTACTTC
CDR3aa: CSAGSTGFSYEQYF
d_gene: .
abundance: few
v_gene: TRBV20-1
j_gene: TRBJ2-7

CDR3nt: TGTGCCATCAGCGGACAGGGGGATTTGGCTGAGCAGTTCTTC
CDR3aa: CAISGQGDLAEQFF
d_gene: TRBD1
abundance: few
v_gene: TRBV10-3
j_gene: TRBJ2-1

CDR3nt: TGCGCCAGCAGCTTGGGGTCCGACAGGGCAGATACGCAGTATTTT
CDR3aa: CASSLGSDRADTQYF
d_gene: TRBD1
abundance: many
v_gene: TRBV5-1
j_gene: TRBJ2-3

CDR3nt: TGTGCCAGTACCGCTCAGGGTAGCGCGAGTGAGCAGTTCTTC
CDR3aa: CASTAQGSASEQFF
d_gene: .
abundance: many
v_gene: TRBV19
j_gene: TRBJ2-1

CDR3nt: TGTGCCAGCAGCTCCCCGGGACCAAACATTCAGTACTTC
CDR3aa: CASSSPGPNIQYF
d_gene: .
abundance: few
v_gene: TRBV11-2
j_gene: TRBJ2-4

CDR3nt: TGTGCCAGCACTAAACAGGGGGACCGTACCTACGAGCAGTACTTC
CDR3aa: CASTKQGDRTYEQYF
d_gene: TRBD1
abundance: once
v_gene: TRBV6-2/TRBV6-3
j_gene: TRBJ2-7

CDR3nt: TGCGCCAGCTGGGGCAAGAACACTGAAGCTTTCTTT
CDR3aa: CASWGKNTEAFF
d_gene: .
abundance: many
v_gene: TRBV5-1
j_gene: TRBJ1-1

CDR3nt: TGTGCCAGCAGCGTAGGCACTGGCGGGGAGCTGTTTTTT
CDR3aa: CASSVGTGGELFF
d_gene: .
abundance: many
v_gene: TRBV9
j_gene: TRBJ2-2

CDR3nt: TGTGCCATCAGGCCAGGGGGAACAGATACGCAGTATTTT
CDR3aa: CAIRPGGTDTQYF
d_gene: TRBD1
abundance: few
v_gene: TRBV10-3
j_gene: TRBJ2-3

CDR3nt: TGTGCCAGCAGTACAAAACCGGGACTAGCGATAGACGAGCAGTACTTC
CDR3aa: CASSTKPGLAIDEQYF
d_gene: TRBD2
abundance: few
v_gene: TRBV9
j_gene: TRBJ2-7

CDR3nt: TGTGCCAGCACTTTGGGGAGGCCTCCCTACGAGCAGTACTTC
CDR3aa: CASTLGRPPYEQYF
d_gene: .
abundance: many
v_gene: TRBV28
j_gene: TRBJ2-7

CDR3nt: TGCAGTGCTAGGGGGACAGGGGTCAATTCACCCCTCCACTTT
CDR3aa: CSARGTGVNSPLHF
d_gene: TRBD1
abundance: .
v_gene: TRBV20-1
j_gene: TRBJ1-6

CDR3nt: TGTGCCAGCACCAACGCTGGGGTCAACACCGGGGAGCTGTTTTTT
CDR3aa: CASTNAGVNTGELFF
d_gene: .
abundance: .
v_gene: TRBV27
j_gene: TRBJ2-2

CDR3nt: TGTGCCAGCAGTTACGCCGGAACCTACGAGCAGTACTTC
CDR3aa: CASSYAGTYEQYF
d_gene: .
abundance: .
v_gene: TRBV6-2/TRBV6-3
j_gene: TRBJ2-7

CDR3nt: TGTGCCATCAGCGGGGGACTAGCTGAGACCCAGTACTTC
CDR3aa: CAISGGLAETQYF
d_gene: TRBD2
abundance: many
v_gene: TRBV10-3
j_gene: TRBJ2-5

CDR3nt: TGCAGTGCTAGGATACCACAGAAATCTAAAGGGGAGCTGTTTTTT
CDR3aa: CSARIPQKSKGELFF
d_gene: .
abundance: many
v_gene: TRBV20-1
j_gene: TRBJ2-2

CDR3nt: TGTGCCAGCAGCCCGACAGGGTTGAAAAACATTCAGTACTTC
CDR3aa: CASSPTGLKNIQYF
d_gene: TRBD1
abundance: .
v_gene: TRBV12-3/TRBV12-4
j_gene: TRBJ2-4

CDR3nt: TGTGCCAGCAGTTTATTAGGGTTTGAAGCTTTCTTT
CDR3aa: CASSLLGFEAFF
d_gene: .
abundance: many
v_gene: TRBV12-3/TRBV12-4
j_gene: TRBJ1-1

CDR3nt: TGCAGTGCTAGGGGACAGGGGCCAGATACGCAGTATTTT
CDR3aa: CSARGQGPDTQYF
d_gene: TRBD1
abundance: .
v_gene: TRBV20-1
j_gene: TRBJ2-3

CDR3nt: TGTGCCAGCAGTGAAGGATTCCCGGGCGGGACAGGGCATGGCTACACCTTC
CDR3aa: CASSEGFPGGTGHGYTF
d_gene: TRBD1
abundance: .
v_gene: TRBV2
j_gene: TRBJ1-2

CDR3nt: TGTGCCACCAGTGCCGGGAGCCGAAGCACAGATACGCAGTATTTT
CDR3aa: CATSAGSRSTDTQYF
d_gene: .
abundance: .
v_gene: TRBV24-1
j_gene: TRBJ2-3

CDR3nt: TGTGCCAGCAGCTTGAGGGGGCAAACAGATACGCAGTATTTT
CDR3aa: CASSLRGQTDTQYF
d_gene: TRBD1
abundance: few
v_gene: TRBV7-9
j_gene: TRBJ2-3

CDR3nt: TGTGCCAGCAGCTTAGACAGGGCCACTCACGAGCAGTACTTC
CDR3aa: CASSLDRATHEQYF
d_gene: .
abundance: .
v_gene: TRBV11-3
j_gene: TRBJ2-7

CDR3nt: TGCAGTGCTAGAGATTCCCTCTACGAGCAGTACTTC
CDR3aa: CSARDSLYEQYF
d_gene: .
abundance: .
v_gene: TRBV20-1
j_gene: TRBJ2-7

CDR3nt: TGTGCCAGCAGCGCAGGTCCTCGGGGCCTAGAGACCCAGTACTTC
CDR3aa: CASSAGPRGLETQYF
d_gene: .
abundance: .
v_gene: TRBV9
j_gene: TRBJ2-5

CDR3nt: TGTGCCAGCAGCTCCAGGACAGAGTCCTACGAGCAGTACTTC
CDR3aa: CASSSRTESYEQYF
d_gene: .
abundance: .
v_gene: TRBV7-2
j_gene: TRBJ2-7

CDR3nt: TGTGCCAGCAGCCAAGGGAAGGAAATCGTCCTGACTTTC
CDR3aa: CASSQGKEIVLTF
d_gene: .
abundance: .
v_gene: TRBV14
j_gene: TRBJ2-6

CDR3nt: TGTGCCAGCAGCTTAAATTCCCGGGACCGTTCAGATTTT
CDR3aa: CASSLNSRDRSDF
d_gene: .
abundance: many
v_gene: TRBV11-2
j_gene: TRBJ2-3

CDR3nt: TGTGCCAGCAGTTACTCGGACCTAGTTCCTGAAGCTTTCTTT
CDR3aa: CASSYSDLVPEAFF
d_gene: .
abundance: many
v_gene: TRBV6-2/TRBV6-3
j_gene: TRBJ1-1

CDR3nt: TGTGCCAGCAGCATAGCCTGGACGGACAAGCATACGCAGTATTTT
CDR3aa: CASSIAWTDKHTQYF
d_gene: .
abundance: .
v_gene: TRBV7-9
j_gene: TRBJ2-3

CDR3nt: TGTGCCAGCTCACCCCTTATGGCCGGGACAGGGACGTACAATGAGCAGTTCTTC
CDR3aa: CASSPLMAGTGTYNEQFF
d_gene: TRBD1
abundance: .
v_gene: TRBV18
j_gene: TRBJ2-1

CDR3nt: TGTGCCAGTACCCTGGGACAGGGCGGGATATATGGCTACACCTTC
CDR3aa: CASTLGQGGIYGYTF
d_gene: TRBD1
abundance: .
v_gene: TRBV19
j_gene: TRBJ1-2

CDR3nt: TGCGCCAGCAGCCGTGTCGGACTAGCGGGGCAATACGAGCAGTACTTC
CDR3aa: CASSRVGLAGQYEQYF
d_gene: TRBD2
abundance: .
v_gene: TRBV4-3
j_gene: TRBJ2-7

CDR3nt: TGTGCCATGGGGACAGCGACAGATACGCGGTATTTT
CDR3aa: CAMGTATDTRYF
d_gene: TRBD1
abundance: .
v_gene: TRBV10-3
j_gene: TRBJ2-3

CDR3nt: TGTGCCAGCAGCTCACAAAACACTGAAGCTTTCTTT
CDR3aa: CASSSQNTEAFF
d_gene: .
abundance: many
v_gene: TRBV7-9
j_gene: TRBJ1-1

CDR3nt: TGTGCCAGCAGAAGACAGGGTGCGTCTTCCTTC
CDR3aa: CASRRQGASSF
d_gene: TRBD1
abundance: .
v_gene: TRBV2
j_gene: TRBJ1-2

CDR3nt: TGTGCCAGCAGTTTATACAGGGCTGCTTTCTTT
CDR3aa: CASSLYRAAFF
d_gene: .
abundance: .
v_gene: TRBV12-3/TRBV12-4
j_gene: TRBJ1-1

CDR3nt: TGCAGTGCTAGAGCGGTCGTCAACTATGGCTACACCTTC
CDR3aa: CSARAVVNYGYTF
d_gene: .
abundance: few
v_gene: TRBV20-1
j_gene: TRBJ1-2

CDR3nt: TGTGCCAGCAGTCAACGCAGGGGGGGGACCTACAATGAGCAGTTCTTC
CDR3aa: CASSQRRGGTYNEQFF
d_gene: .
abundance: few
v_gene: TRBV4-2
j_gene: TRBJ2-1

CDR3nt: TGCGCCAGCAGCTTGACAGCAGTCTCTGGAAACACCATATATTTT
CDR3aa: CASSLTAVSGNTIYF
d_gene: .
abundance: few
v_gene: TRBV5-1
j_gene: TRBJ1-3

CDR3nt: TGTGCCAGCAGCTTTTATCGTAATTCACCCCTCCACTTT
CDR3aa: CASSFYRNSPLHF
d_gene: .
abundance: .
v_gene: TRBV5-6
j_gene: TRBJ1-6

CDR3nt: TGTGCCAGCAGCGCGTACAGGCTGAGCTCCTACAATGAGCAGTTCTTC
CDR3aa: CASSAYRLSSYNEQFF
d_gene: .
abundance: many
v_gene: TRBV7-8
j_gene: TRBJ2-1

CDR3nt: TGCGCCAGCAGCTCCTTCGGGACAGCCCTTAATGAAAAACTGTTTTTT
CDR3aa: CASSSFGTALNEKLFF
d_gene: TRBD1
abundance: .
v_gene: TRBV4-1
j_gene: TRBJ1-4

CDR3nt: TGTGCCAGCAGCCCATTCCTCGGAGGTTTCTCCTACAATGAGCAGTTCTTC
CDR3aa: CASSPFLGGFSYNEQFF
d_gene: .
abundance: few
v_gene: TRBV5-5
j_gene: TRBJ2-1

CDR3nt: TGTGCCAGCAGCACGGACAGGGGATTTGGTCAGCCCCAGCATTTT
CDR3aa: CASSTDRGFGQPQHF
d_gene: TRBD1
abundance: .
v_gene: TRBV7-2
j_gene: TRBJ1-5